This T cell receptor (beta chain) was identified in a study of T cell responses to AZD1222 COVID-19 vaccine (dated by TCRdb to the early 2020s). As for the study more broadly: TCR sequencing was performed for 230 to 250 trial participants, of whom 207 were given two doses of AZD1222 and approximately 26 were given two doses of MenACWY control vaccine. Trial participants were enrolled by age into subgroups of 18-55, 56-69 and 70-plus years, and roughly 160, 29 and 62 TCR-sequenced participants, respectively, were included in these subgroups.

This sample's time point label indicates: about 28 days (+/-7) after the second vaccine dose. What this sample's treatment or condition label stands for: meningococcal conjugate vaccine given as trial control. Samples from vaccinated people were obtained from the UK trials COV001 and COV002, which included a single-blind randomized controlled phase 2/3 trial of AZD1222 (ChAdOx1 nCoV-19) in healthy adults. For TCRbeta chain sequencing, PBMC samples from trial participants were taken at day 0 and at day 28 after the second dose. What the research found in general, with its limitations: In the small 56-69-year group, the increase in depth fell short of significance, most likely because of low power. Reportedly, almost half of the unique spike-specific TCRs recognized epitopes lying outside the regions that are mutated in the B.1.351 and B.1.1.7 variants. Participants were mostly white British, with more females than males. The authors suggested clonal diversity may have been underestimated. Vaccine-associated CD4 TCRs spanned the whole spike protein, with dominant responses in regions 160-218 and 743-854. Conclusions about previously exposed vaccinees are limited, since just five or six AZD1222 recipients were seropositive for SARS-CoV-2 at baseline. After two AZD1222 doses, spike-specific TCR breadth and depth were significantly higher than at day 0 and than in MenACWY recipients. No day 14 peak-response samples were available, so repertoires were characterized only after the peak T cell response.

The CDR3 regions of human TCRbeta chains were analyzed by immunosequencing. The paper's data handling went like this. TCRs in the repertoires were matched against a reference library of SARS-CoV-2-specific TCRs that had been generated with the MIRA antigen-specificity platform. Breadth was defined as the fraction of unique TCRs that were SARS-CoV-2-associated, and depth was defined as the fraction of total T cells that were SARS-CoV-2-associated. Using the MIRA data, each spike-specific TCR was assigned both to the spike region to which the TCR was reactive and to a CD4 or CD8 class. Log10-transformed breadth and depth values were compared by one-way ANOVA with Sidak's multiple comparisons tests. This immuneACCESS table, as held by TCRdb, lists in-frame sequences with V and J called but not all clones. Of the missing ones, under half trace to an unresolved V gene in checked studies; the others have no known cause. V, J and clone size derive from that table, while D and trimming were established from the DNA sequence. The table for this sample lists approximately 190,000 clones; approximately 92% of them were counted only once. Around 3.6% of the sample comes from the top ten.

CDR1 and CDR2 (SGHTA, FQGNSA) derive from the germline V gene. The V end gives up 3 bases and the J end 10 bases, leaving 17 bases in the junction not matched to a gene. The CDR3 holds 17 amino acids from the cysteine to the phenylalanine. Only CDR3 DNA remains: 51 bases, in frame from the first base. As for this clone: Its binding antigen is unknown. Per-base qualities were not stored, and no clone one base away is much larger.

Recombination connected TRBV7-2 to TRBJ1-5; 8 junctional bases match TRBD1. The sample consisted of peripheral blood, taken 28 days after the second dose of the MenACWY control vaccine. The sequence was collected from an adult who received the MenACWY meningococcal vaccine as a control. The CDR3 reads CASSLHSARQGPLPQHF. The DNA sequence reads TGTGCCAGCAGCTTGCACTCGGCCCGACAGGGGCCTCTACCCCAGCATTTT.